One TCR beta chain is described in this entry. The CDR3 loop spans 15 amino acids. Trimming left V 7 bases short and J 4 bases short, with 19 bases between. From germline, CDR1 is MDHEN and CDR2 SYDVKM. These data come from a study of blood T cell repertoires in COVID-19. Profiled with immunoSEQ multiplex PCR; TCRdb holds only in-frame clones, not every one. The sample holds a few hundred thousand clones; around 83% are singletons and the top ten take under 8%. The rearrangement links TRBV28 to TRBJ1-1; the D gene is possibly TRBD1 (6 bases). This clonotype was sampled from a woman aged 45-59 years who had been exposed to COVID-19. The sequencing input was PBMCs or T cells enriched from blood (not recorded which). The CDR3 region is CASTWGGRVGTEAFF. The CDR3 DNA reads TGTGCCAGCACCTGGGGGGGGCGAGTCGGCACTGAAGCTTTCTTT.